Presented here are 16 T cell receptor beta chains from one specimen sequenced in a study of EBV T-cell therapy then PD-1 blockade in nasopharyngeal carcinoma. These TCRs' antigens remain unknown. Libraries were prepared by immunoSEQ multiplex PCR; TCRdb keeps only in-frame clonotypes and omits some of them. The sample has roughly 19,000 clones; roughly 84% are singletons. Treatment specified: AdE1-LMPpoly-expanded autologous EBV-specific T-cell therapy followed by anti-PD-1 nivolumab. Sequenced material: CD8+ T cells from blood, taken at roughly day 35 from a patient whose treatment included autologous EBV-specific T cells and nivolumab. These receptor sequences come from a man aged 35-49 years with nasopharyngeal carcinoma.

V gene TRBV27 combines with J gene TRBJ1-1; weak D call: TRBD1 (6 bases). This CDR3 has 13 residues. V lost 5 bases and J 4 bases, leaving 11 bases between the germline ends. The germline CDR1 and CDR2 sequences are MNHEY and SMNVEV (reference sequence). This CDR3 reads CASSHSRGTEAFF. For the CDR3, the DNA is TGTGCCAGCAGTCACTCCAGGGGCACTGAAGCTTTCTTT.

The chain couples TRBV28 to TRBJ2-6; D perhaps matches TRBD2 (5 bases). This CDR3 has 17 residues. Looked up from germline, CDR1 is MDHEN and CDR2 is SYDVKM. The V and J ends lost 6 bases and 2 bases respectively, with 17 bases between them. The CDR3 region has the DNA TGTGCCAGCAGCCTTGAGCGGTTTTCGGCTGGGGCCAACGTCCTGACTTTC. Encoded protein: CASSLERFSAGANVLTF.

The chain links TRBV7-9 to TRBJ2-5; possibly TRBD2 for D (7 bases). The CDR3 loop spans 15 amino acids. Trimming stripped 5 bases from V and 5 bases from J, with 18 bases between. CDR1 SEHNR and CDR2 FQNEAQ come from the germline V gene (reference sequence). The CDR3 nucleotides are TGTGCCAGCAGCCCTTGGGGGGGCGCCGGGGAGACCCAGTACTTC. It is translated as CASSPWGGAGETQYF.

The chain is built from TRBV12-3 or TRBV12-4 and TRBJ2-3, with D unresolved. Trimming removed 2 bases at V and 1 base at J, with 4 bases between. CDR3 length: 13 amino acids. CDR3 amino acids: CASSLSGTDTQYF. CDR3 DNA: TGTGCCAGCAGTTTATCAGGCACAGATACGCAGTATTTT.

The chain recombines TRBV2 with TRBJ1-5; D may be TRBD1 (5 bases). The CDR3 extends over 14 amino acids. V was clipped by 6 bases and J by 7 bases, with 16 bases between them. Germline V CDR1 and CDR2: SNHLY, FYNNEI. The CDR3 spells CASRGVGEGQPQHF. DNA for the CDR3: TGTGCCAGCAGGGGAGTGGGGGAAGGGCAGCCCCAGCATTTT.

V and J are TRBV27 and TRBJ2-4, with TRBD2 matching over 14 bases. There are 18 residues in the CDR3. The J segment lost 1 base and the V segment lost 6 bases, leaving 8 bases of the junction unmatched. The V gene's germline CDR1 is MNHEY and CDR2 SMNVEV (reference sequence). The DNA of the CDR3 is TGTGCCAGCAGCCCACCGGGACTAGCGGGGGTCGCCAAAAACATTCAGTACTTC. Its translation is CASSPPGLAGVAKNIQYF.

The chain carries TRBV6-2 or TRBV6-3 and TRBJ2-7, with D perhaps being TRBD1 or TRBD2 (5 bases each). Trimming left V 0 bases short and J 5 bases short, with 26 bases between. The CDR3 is 19 amino acids. Germline assignment: CDR1 MNHEY and CDR2 SVGEGT. The chain's CDR3 is CASSYSVTYKGPLGDEQYF. CDR3 in DNA: TGTGCCAGCAGTTACTCGGTTACCTATAAGGGGCCGCTGGGGGACGAGCAGTACTTC.

The chain is built from TRBV6-5 and TRBJ1-2; D call uncertain. Germline V lookup: CDR1 MNHEY, CDR2 SVGAGI. Trimming pared 8 bases from V and 4 bases from J, leaving 17 bases between. The CDR3 has 14 amino acids. CDR3 region: CASGRESGIYGYTF. CDR3 bases: TGTGCCAGCGGAAGGGAGAGCGGAATCTATGGCTACACCTTC.

This clone was detected a few times. J is TRBJ1-1 and V is TRBV20-1; D not resolved. There are 11 residues in the CDR3. Trimming left V 2 bases short and J 6 bases short, with 7 bases between. Germline V lookup: CDR1 DFQATT, CDR2 SNEGSKA (reference sequence). The CDR3 DNA reads TGCAGTGCTAGAATTGTGTCTGAAGCTTTCTTT. Protein sequence: CSARIVSEAFF.

This chain connects TRBV29-1 to TRBJ2-3, with 7 positions matching TRBD1. Germline CDR1 reads SQVTM; CDR2 reads ANQGSEA. J was trimmed by 0 bases and V by 4 bases; bases with no gene match: 10. The CDR3 has 16 amino acids. The CDR3 reads CSVVGTASYSTDTQYF. The CDR3 coding sequence is TGCAGCGTTGTGGGGACAGCTTCTTATAGCACAGATACGCAGTATTTT.

This chain links TRBV6-2 or TRBV6-3 with TRBJ2-7; a possible D gene is TRBD1 (6 bases). CDR3 length equals 14 residues. Per the germline V gene, CDR1 is MNHEY and CDR2 is SVGEGT. The V gene lost 5 bases and the J gene lost 0 bases, with 11 bases spanning the gap. The CDR3 DNA follows: TGTGCCAGCAGTACAGGGAGCAGCTCCTACGAGCAGTACTTC. Its protein is CASSTGSSSYEQYF.

The chain has TRBV4-1 and TRBJ2-3; D might be TRBD1 or TRBD2, each matching 5 bases. Germline V gene sequence: CDR1 MGHRA, CDR2 YSYEKL. Trimming shortened V by 4 bases and J by 2 bases, and 16 bases separated the two germline ends. The length of the CDR3 is 16 residues. DNA of the CDR3: TGCGCCAGCAGCCCACGAGGCGAGGGGACCACAGATACGCAGTATTTT. This sequence encodes CASSPRGEGTTDTQYF.

This clone was counted a few times. Other DNA sequences within the sample encode an identical CDR3. The chain joins TRBV27 to TRBJ1-2, with D maybe TRBD1 (5 bases). V lost 3 bases and J lost 4, with 12 bases in between. Germline-derived CDR1 and CDR2 are MNHEY and SMNVEV (reference sequence). This CDR3 comprises 14 residues. The CDR3 bases are TGTGCCAGCAGTTTCGGCCAGGGTGTCTATGGCTACACCTTC. It codes for CASSFGQGVYGYTF.

This chain uses TRBV28 with TRBJ2-1, with 7 bases fitting TRBD1. This CDR3 contains 18 residues. From germline, CDR1 is MDHEN and CDR2 SYDVKM. Losses at the gene ends were 1 base for V and 0 bases for J; bases not matched to a gene: 9. CDR3 loop: CASSLYGQGESSYNEQFF. CDR3 DNA: TGTGCCAGCAGTTTATATGGCCAGGGGGAGAGCTCCTACAATGAGCAGTTCTTC. Variable domain in full (rest from reference TRBV28 and TRBJ2-1): DVKVTQSSRYLVKRTGEKVFLECVQDMDHENMFWYRQDPGLGLRLIYFSYDVKMKEKGDIPEGYSVSREKKERFSLILESASTNQTSMYLCASSLYGQGESSYNEQFFGPGTRLTVL.

This sequence joins TRBV19 and TRBJ2-1, with 11 positions matching TRBD2. V was clipped by 7 bases and J by 7 bases; unmatched bases: 6. Germline assignment: CDR1 LNHDA and CDR2 SQIVND (reference sequence). The CDR3 sequence is 14 residues long. CDR3 coding DNA: TGTGCCAGTAAGACTAGCGGGGATGTTAATGAGCAGTTCTTC. Translating it yields CASKTSGDVNEQFF.

The gene calls are TRBV4-3 and TRBJ2-3, with 8 positions matching TRBD2. V gave up 0 bases and J gave up 2 bases; unmatched junction bases: 1. Germline lookup yields CDR1 LGHNA and CDR2 YSLEER. This CDR3 is 15 amino acids long. In nucleotides, the CDR3 is TGCGCCAGCAGCCAAGAAGGACTAGCCACAGATACGCAGTATTTT. Translated, it gives CASSQEGLATDTQYF.